What follows are 10 T cell receptor beta chains derived from one specimen sequenced in a study of immune characteristics of hereditary and idiopathic chronic pancreatitis. Chronic pancreatitis tissue was collected during total pancreatectomy with islet autotransplantation. The method was immunoSEQ multiplex PCR; TCRdb's version includes in-frame clones alone and lacks a portion of them. The repertoire holds about 6,000 clones, with approximately 70% as singletons. The sequenced sample was pancreas tissue with hereditary chronic pancreatitis. Source of these receptors: a human donor with chronic pancreatitis.

The chain has TRBV5-1 and TRBJ1-4; D is possibly TRBD1 (6 bases). The V end lost 4 bases, the J end lost 8 bases, and 18 bases lay between the germline ends. CDR3 length: 15 residues. The germline gives CDR1 SGHRS, CDR2 YFSETQ. DNA for the CDR3: TGCGCCAGCAGCCCCGGCGGGGGACAATCCGAAAAACTGTTTTTT. Translation: CASSPGGGQSEKLFF.

This clone was counted once. V gene TRBV6-1 combines with J gene TRBJ2-3; D possibly corresponds to TRBD2 (5 bases). The V gene's germline CDR1 is MNHNS and CDR2 SASEGT. The CDR3 loop spans 15 amino acids. V lost 2 bases and J lost 5, with 14 bases in between. CDR3 loop: CASSETPSPIDTQYF. The CDR3 bases are TGTGCCAGCAGTGAAACCCCTAGCCCTATAGATACGCAGTATTTT.

The V gene is TRBV6-2 or TRBV6-3, the J gene TRBJ1-5; D might be TRBD1 (6 bases). The CDR3 has 14 residues. From germline, CDR1 is MNHEY and CDR2 SVGEGT. V was pared by 1 base and J by 6 bases, with 10 bases between. The CDR3 loop reads CASSYWGGGQPQHF. The CDR3 DNA sequence: TGTGCCAGCAGTTACTGGGGGGGCGGTCAGCCCCAGCATTTT.

This clone was observed a few times. The chain joins TRBV7-9 to TRBJ1-2; no definite D call. This CDR3 spans 15 amino acids. Between the trimmed V and J ends, which lost 1 base and 4 bases, there was a span of 13 bases. Germline V gene lookup returns CDR1 SEHNR and CDR2 FQNEAQ (reference sequence). The CDR3 loop is CASSLGEGLPYGYTF. DNA for the CDR3: TGTGCCAGCAGCTTAGGAGAGGGTCTCCCCTATGGCTACACCTTC.

V usage is TRBV5-1 and J usage is TRBJ2-5, with TRBD2 identical over 8 bases. V was clipped by 4 bases and J by 0 bases; unmatched bases: 5. The germline CDR1 and CDR2 sequences are SGHRS and YFSETQ. The CDR3 runs 15 residues. CDR3 coding DNA: TGCGCCAGCAGCCCGGGGGGACTAGACCAAGAGACCCAGTACTTC. Translated, it gives CASSPGGLDQETQYF.

The J gene is TRBJ2-7, the V gene TRBV2, with D perhaps TRBD1 (5 bases). CDR1 is SNHLY, CDR2 FYNNEI, per germline. Trimming cost V 8 bases and J 1 base, with 12 bases left between them. CDR3 size: 13 residues. The CDR3 sequence is CASEGVRSYEQYV. The CDR3 DNA is TGTGCCAGCGAAGGGGTACGTTCCTACGAGCAGTACGTC.

The chain couples TRBV6-6 to TRBJ1-2, with D possibly TRBD1 on 6 matching bases. In germline, CDR1 is MNHNY, CDR2 SVGAGI (reference sequence). The V end lost 5 bases, the J end lost 5 bases, and 18 bases lay between the germline ends. The CDR3 has 15 residues. CDR3 amino acids: CASSEGQRRGYGYTF. The CDR3 bases are TGTGCCAGCAGTGAGGGCCAGAGAAGGGGGTATGGCTACACCTTC.

This chain connects TRBV7-9 to TRBJ2-2, with D possibly matching TRBD2 (6 bases). The CDR3 runs to 14 residues. The germline gives CDR1 SEHNR, CDR2 FQNEAQ (reference sequence). V was pared by 10 bases and J by 6 bases, with 18 bases between. The DNA of the CDR3 is TGTGCCACGGGGGTTTTAAGTCCCGCCGGGGAGCTGTTTTTT. This sequence encodes CATGVLSPAGELFF.

V gene TRBV7-6 combines with J gene TRBJ2-5, with D hard to call. V shed 5 bases and J shed 0 bases, with 4 bases lying between them. Germline loops: CDR1 SGHVS, CDR2 FNYEAQ. This CDR3 region has 12 residues. CDR3 loop: CASSPHQETQYF. The CDR3 nucleotides read TGTGCCAGCAGCCCCCACCAAGAGACCCAGTACTTC.

CDR3 residues: CASSEADGAGELFF. CDR3 DNA sequence: TGTGCCAGCAGTGAAGCTGACGGGGCCGGGGAGCTGTTTTTT. The chain recombines TRBV6-1 with TRBJ2-2, with a weak D call TRBD2 (5 bases). V was trimmed by 0 bases and J by 6 bases, leaving 8 bases between them. The germline CDR1 and CDR2 sequences are MNHNS and SASEGT. This CDR3 has 14 amino acids.